Here is one T cell receptor (beta chain) with its context. No antigen is known for it. The sample is drawn from a study of CXCR3-negative and CXCR3-positive naive CD8 T cells. Study overall: With about 1.5 +/- 0.3 million reads per library, the TRB reads numbered some 130 million in total. Overall study findings and caveats: For CXCR3-positive naive cells, TRB CDR3s were more hydrophobic than those of CXCR3-negative naive cells. TRBV-TRBJ usage matched between naive CXCR3-negative and CXCR3-positive cells but not between memory cells. After cryopreservation, expression of CXCR3 was partially reduced, and most assays were run with fresh PBMCs. Naive subsets expressed similar surface CD5; TRB CDR3 features served to infer TCR strength.

There are 14 residues in the CDR3. The V gene's germline CDR1 is MDHEN and CDR2 SYDVKM. UMI-labeled 5' RACE yielded the TRB cDNA libraries. TCRdb reworked the 5' RACE reads into one entry per CDR3 protein, no DNA. This sample's table has around 66,000 distinct CDR3 sequences. This TCR came from a human donor in good health. Some clones in this sample may be carry-over from other donors' samples. The sample comprised naive CXCR3+ CD8+ T cells from blood. Subset defined: CD45RO-CCR7+CD27+CD95- naive CD8+ T cells expressing CXCR3 (TNR3+). The V gene is TRBV28, the J gene TRBJ1-5. CDR3 sequence: CASSFRYSNQPQHF.